Sequencing of this TCR beta chain was carried out in a study of a mutant IDH1 vaccine in newly diagnosed glioma. The overall study: Following radiotherapy alone, or alongside temozolomide cycles, vaccination was started after an interval of 4-6 weeks. Receipt of radiotherapy, temozolomide, or both preceded the study, and most received both.

Sequencing used immunoSEQ multiplex PCR; TCRdb keeps in-frame clones, though not all of them. The repertoire holds tens of thousands of clones, with less than 85% as singletons. Time point given: week 11, during vaccination. In every dose of vaccine, 300 ug of mutant IDH1 20-mer peptide was given alongside topical imiquimod. This clone was detected once. Its antigen is as yet unknown. The CDR3 has 16 residues. CDR1 and CDR2 (germline): SGDLS, YYNGEE. Losses at the gene ends were 1 base for V and 4 bases for J; bases not matched to a gene: 6. General study points: The authors found pseudoprogression apparently unrelated to changes in top peripheral T cell clonotypes. Detectable vaccine-induced immune responses arose in 93.3% of patients.

The sequence derives from a woman in her fifties or sixties with glioma. This chain uses TRBV9 with TRBJ2-4, with 9 bases that match TRBD2. Sequenced material: PBMCs, taken from a glioma patient whose treatment included an IDH1 peptide vaccine. The CDR3 DNA follows: TGTGCCAGCAGCGTATCGGCGGGGGGGACAAAAAACATTCAGTACTTC. Translating gives CASSVSAGGTKNIQYF.